These 13 T cell receptor beta chains were all obtained from the same sample, sequenced in a study of shared clonotypes between healthy human individuals. The table came from immunoSEQ multiplex PCR; TCRdb's copy has only in-frame clones and leaves some out. The sample lists some 2.4 million clones; under 95% were seen once. Material: naive CD4+ T cells from PBMCs. Subset noted: CD45RA+ positively selected. The source of these receptors is a man aged 18 to 29 in good health. Some clones in this sample may be carry-over from other donors' samples.

The chain joins TRBV10-3 to TRBJ1-6, with a tentative D call TRBD1 (6 bases). Germline-derived CDR1 and CDR2 are ENHRY and SYGVKD. CDR3 length equals 14 residues. Deletions cut 6 bases from V and 7 bases from J, with 13 bases between. DNA for the CDR3: TGTGCCATCAGAGGACAGCTACTAAATTCACCCCTCCACTTT. This codes for CAIRGQLLNSPLHF.

To note about this clone: This sample also contains other DNA sequences that code for the same CDR3. The V call is TRBV7-9, the J call TRBJ1-1, with D perhaps matching TRBD1 (6 bases). This CDR3 comprises 15 residues. CDR1 SEHNR and CDR2 FQNEAQ come from the germline V gene (reference sequence). Deletions cut 5 bases from V and 0 bases from J, with 13 bases between. CDR3 nucleotide sequence: TGTGCCAGCAGCCCCAGAGGGGGACTGAACACTGAAGCTTTCTTT. It translates to CASSPRGGLNTEAFF.

Concerning this clone itself: Other DNA sequences from this sample encode an identical CDR3 as well. This CDR3 reads CASSLAQGGTGELFF. CDR3 nucleotide sequence: TGCGCCAGCAGCTTGGCCCAGGGCGGGACCGGGGAGCTGTTTTTT. The rearrangement joins TRBV5-1 to TRBJ2-2, with D possibly being TRBD1 or TRBD2 (5 bases each). V was trimmed by 0 bases and J by 5 bases, leaving 11 bases between them. Germline V gene lookup returns CDR1 SGHRS and CDR2 YFSETQ. CDR3 length: 15 amino acids.

This chain connects TRBV9 to TRBJ2-7; TRBD2 agrees at 8 bases. V was clipped by 3 bases and J by 4 bases; unmatched bases: 6. The length of the CDR3 is 14 residues. Germline assignment: CDR1 SGDLS and CDR2 YYNGEE. This CDR3 is CASSGPTSAYEQYF. The CDR3 coding sequence is TGTGCCAGCAGCGGGCCGACTAGCGCATACGAGCAGTACTTC.

The rearrangement joins TRBV6-5 to TRBJ2-7; 11 positions agree with TRBD2. The CDR3 runs 14 residues. J was trimmed by 1 base and V by 8 bases; bases with no gene match: 4. In germline, CDR1 is MNHEY, CDR2 SVGAGI. CDR3 nucleotides: TGTGCCAGCGCCCCTAGCGGGAGGTCCTACGAGCAGTACTTC. It encodes CASAPSGRSYEQYF.

V gene TRBV6-5 combines with J gene TRBJ2-2, with TRBD2 matching over 8 bases. V shed 6 bases and J 1 base; nucleotides not matched to a gene: 4. CDR3 size: 15 residues. Germline-derived CDR1 and CDR2 are MNHEY and SVGAGI. The CDR3 sequence: CASRGLAKNTGELFF. CDR3 bases: TGTGCCAGCAGAGGACTAGCAAAGAACACCGGGGAGCTGTTTTTT.

The V gene is TRBV28, the J gene TRBJ1-2; D unclear. CDR1 is MDHEN, CDR2 SYDVKM, per germline. This CDR3 contains 13 residues. With 5 bases removed from V and 5 bases from J, the gap between germline ends came to 12 bases. In DNA, the CDR3 is TGTGCCAGCAGTCCCGCGGGCGCATATGGCTACACCTTC. Translating gives CASSPAGAYGYTF.

The chain links TRBV28 to TRBJ1-1; D not resolved. Germline-derived CDR1 and CDR2 are MDHEN and SYDVKM. The CDR3 totals 10 residues. The germline V and J ends were trimmed by 8 bases and 8 bases, with 9 bases remaining between them. The CDR3 is CASGRLEAFF. Here the CDR3 DNA reads TGTGCCAGCGGGCGTTTAGAAGCTTTCTTT.

This chain connects TRBV6-5 to TRBJ2-1, with D possibly matching TRBD1 (6 bases). CDR1 MNHEY and CDR2 SVGAGI come from the germline V gene. The CDR3 extends over 12 amino acids. Trimming took off 5 bases at V and 5 bases at J, with 7 bases between the two ends. The CDR3 here is CASSRTDNEQFF. CDR3 in DNA: TGTGCCAGCAGTAGGACAGACAATGAGCAGTTCTTC.

As to this clone: Other DNA sequences in the sample encode the same CDR3. The chain carries TRBV5-1 and TRBJ1-1; weak D call: TRBD1 (5 bases). V gave up 4 bases and J gave up 1 base, with 11 bases separating them. Per the germline V gene, CDR1 is SGHRS and CDR2 is YFSETQ. This CDR3 has 14 amino acids. CDR3 protein: CASSLDGTNTEAFF. Here the CDR3 DNA reads TGCGCCAGCAGCCTTGACGGGACGAACACTGAAGCTTTCTTT.

The genes are TRBV5-4 and TRBJ2-6; unclear D gene. Germline V gives CDR1 SGHNT, CDR2 YYREEE (reference sequence). The V end lost 0 bases, the J end lost 0 bases, and 4 bases lay between the germline ends. There are 15 residues in the CDR3. The CDR3 sequence: CASSLGNSGANVLTF. For the CDR3, the DNA is TGTGCCAGCAGCTTGGGGAACTCTGGGGCCAACGTCCTGACTTTC.

As concerns this clone: The same CDR3 also results from other DNA sequences found in this sample. The rearrangement joins TRBV29-1 to TRBJ2-7; D is perhaps TRBD2 (5 bases). Germline V gene data show CDR1 as SQVTM and CDR2 as ANQGSEA. The germline V and J ends were trimmed by 4 bases and 4 bases, with 8 bases remaining between them. CDR3 length: 11 amino acids. CDR3 protein: CSVGRGYEQYF. CDR3 nucleotides: TGCAGCGTTGGCCGGGGTTACGAGCAGTACTTC.

The chain has TRBV19 and TRBJ2-2; D is perhaps TRBD1 (7 bases). Germline assignment: CDR1 LNHDA and CDR2 SQIVND (reference sequence). The ends were cut back, 0 bases at V and 4 bases at J, with 12 bases in the middle. The CDR3 covers 16 residues. The CDR3 protein is CASSIDPGGRTGELFF. CDR3 DNA sequence: TGTGCCAGTAGTATAGACCCAGGGGGGCGCACCGGGGAGCTGTTTTTT.